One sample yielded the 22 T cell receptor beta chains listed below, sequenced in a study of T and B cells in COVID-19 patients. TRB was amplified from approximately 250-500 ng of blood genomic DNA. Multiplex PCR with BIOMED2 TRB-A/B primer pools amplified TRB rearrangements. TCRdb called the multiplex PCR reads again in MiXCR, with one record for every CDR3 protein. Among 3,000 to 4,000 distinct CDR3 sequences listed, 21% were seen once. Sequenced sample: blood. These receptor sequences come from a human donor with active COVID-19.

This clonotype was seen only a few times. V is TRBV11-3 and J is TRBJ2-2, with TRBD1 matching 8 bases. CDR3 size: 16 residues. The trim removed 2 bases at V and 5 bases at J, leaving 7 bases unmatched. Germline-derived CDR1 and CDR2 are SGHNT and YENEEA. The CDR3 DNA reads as TGTGCCAGCAGCTTATCTTGGACAGGGAGTACCGGGGAGCTGTTTTTT. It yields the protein CASSLSWTGSTGELFF. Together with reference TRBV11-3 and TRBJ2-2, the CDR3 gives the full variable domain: EAGVVQSPRYKIIEKKQPVAFWCNPISGHNTLYWYLQNLGQGPELLIRYENEEAVDDSQLPKDRFSAERLKGVDSTLKIQPAELGDSAVYLCASSLSWTGSTGELFFGEGSRLTVL.

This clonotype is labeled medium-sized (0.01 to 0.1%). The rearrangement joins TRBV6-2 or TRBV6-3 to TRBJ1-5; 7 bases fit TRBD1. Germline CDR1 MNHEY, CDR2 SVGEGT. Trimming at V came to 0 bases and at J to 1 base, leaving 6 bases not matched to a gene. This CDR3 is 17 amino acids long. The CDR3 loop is CASSYSRGEGSNQPQHF. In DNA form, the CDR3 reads TGTGCCAGCAGTTACTCCAGGGGGGAAGGAAGCAATCAGCCCCAGCATTTT.

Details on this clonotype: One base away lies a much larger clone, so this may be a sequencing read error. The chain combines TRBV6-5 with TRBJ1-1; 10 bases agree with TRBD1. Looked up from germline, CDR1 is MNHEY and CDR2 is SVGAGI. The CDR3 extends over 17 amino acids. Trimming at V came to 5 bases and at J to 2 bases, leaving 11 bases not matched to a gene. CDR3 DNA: TGTGCCAGCAGTCCCCGAGTGACAGGGGGCCTCAACACTGAAGCTTTCTTT. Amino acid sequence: CASSPRVTGGLNTEAFF.

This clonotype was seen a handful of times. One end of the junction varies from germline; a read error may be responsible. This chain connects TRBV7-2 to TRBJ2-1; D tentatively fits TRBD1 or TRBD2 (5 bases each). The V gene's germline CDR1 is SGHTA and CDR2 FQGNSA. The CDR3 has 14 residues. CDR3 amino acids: CASTLGTEYNEQFF. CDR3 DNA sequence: TGTGCCAGCACCTTAGGGACCGAGTACAATGAGCAGTTCTTC. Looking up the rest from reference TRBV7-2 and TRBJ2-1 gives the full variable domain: GAGVSQSPSNKVTEKGKDVELRCDPISGHTALYWYRQSLGQGLEFLIYFQGNSAPDKSGLPSDRFSAERTGGSVSTLTIQRTQQEDSAVYLCASTLGTEYNEQFFGPGTRLTVL.

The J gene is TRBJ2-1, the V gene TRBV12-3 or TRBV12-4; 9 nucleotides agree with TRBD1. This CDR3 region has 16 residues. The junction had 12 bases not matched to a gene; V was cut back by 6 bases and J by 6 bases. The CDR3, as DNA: TGTGCCAGCAGACCCACCGGGACAGGGAGAGCCAATGAGCAGTTCTTC. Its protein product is CASRPTGTGRANEQFF.

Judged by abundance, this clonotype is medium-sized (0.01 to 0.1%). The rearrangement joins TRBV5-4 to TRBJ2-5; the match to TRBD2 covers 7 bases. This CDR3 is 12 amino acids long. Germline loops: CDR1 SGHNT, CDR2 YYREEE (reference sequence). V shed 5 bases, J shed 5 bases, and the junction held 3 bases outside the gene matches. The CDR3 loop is CASRRGEETQYF. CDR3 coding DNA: TGTGCCAGCAGACGGGGGGAGGAGACCCAGTACTTC.

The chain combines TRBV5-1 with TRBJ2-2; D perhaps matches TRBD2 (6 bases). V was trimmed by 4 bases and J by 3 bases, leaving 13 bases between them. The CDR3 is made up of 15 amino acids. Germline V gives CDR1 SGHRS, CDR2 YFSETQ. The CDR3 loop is CASSLLGLDTGELFF. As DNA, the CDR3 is TGCGCCAGCAGCCTATTGGGACTCGACACCGGGGAGCTGTTTTTT.

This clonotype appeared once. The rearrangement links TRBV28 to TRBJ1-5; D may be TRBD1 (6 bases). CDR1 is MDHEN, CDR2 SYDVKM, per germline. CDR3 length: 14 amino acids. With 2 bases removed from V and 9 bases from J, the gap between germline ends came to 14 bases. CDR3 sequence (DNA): TGTGCCAGCAGTTTAGAACAGGGATTAAGGCCCCAGCATTTT. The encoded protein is CASSLEQGLRPQHF.

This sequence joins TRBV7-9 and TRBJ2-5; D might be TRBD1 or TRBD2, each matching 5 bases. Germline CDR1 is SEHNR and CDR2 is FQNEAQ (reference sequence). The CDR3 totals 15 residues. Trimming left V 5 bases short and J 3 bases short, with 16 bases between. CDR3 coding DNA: TGTGCCAGCAGCCTACAGGTAAGGGGAGAAGAGACCCAGTACTTC. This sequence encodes CASSLQVRGEETQYF.

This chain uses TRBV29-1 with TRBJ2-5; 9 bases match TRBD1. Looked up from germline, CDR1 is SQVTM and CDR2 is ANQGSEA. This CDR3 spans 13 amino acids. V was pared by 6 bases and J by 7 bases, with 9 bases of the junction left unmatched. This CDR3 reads CSVGQGPGPTQYF. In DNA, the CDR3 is TGCAGCGTAGGACAGGGGCCGGGGCCGACCCAGTACTTC.

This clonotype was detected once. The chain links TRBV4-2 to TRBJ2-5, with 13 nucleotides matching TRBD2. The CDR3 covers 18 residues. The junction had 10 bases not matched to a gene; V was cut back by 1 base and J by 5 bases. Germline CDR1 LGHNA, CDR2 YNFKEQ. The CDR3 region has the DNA TGTGCCAGCAGCCAAGTCTCACTAGCGGGGGGGTCTTTCGAGACCCAGTACTTC. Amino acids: CASSQVSLAGGSFETQYF.

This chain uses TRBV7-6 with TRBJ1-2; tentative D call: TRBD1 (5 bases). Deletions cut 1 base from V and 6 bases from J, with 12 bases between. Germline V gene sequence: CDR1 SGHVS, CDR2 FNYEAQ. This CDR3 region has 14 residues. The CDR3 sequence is CASSLGAGLDGYTF. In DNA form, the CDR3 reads TGTGCCAGCAGCTTAGGTGCAGGGTTGGATGGCTACACCTTC.

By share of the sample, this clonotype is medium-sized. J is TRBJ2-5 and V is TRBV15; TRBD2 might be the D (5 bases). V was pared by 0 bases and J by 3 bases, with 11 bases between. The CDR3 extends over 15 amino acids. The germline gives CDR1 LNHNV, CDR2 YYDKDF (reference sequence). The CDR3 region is CATSRDPGLEETQYF. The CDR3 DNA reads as TGTGCCACCAGCAGAGATCCGGGGTTGGAAGAGACCCAGTACTTC.

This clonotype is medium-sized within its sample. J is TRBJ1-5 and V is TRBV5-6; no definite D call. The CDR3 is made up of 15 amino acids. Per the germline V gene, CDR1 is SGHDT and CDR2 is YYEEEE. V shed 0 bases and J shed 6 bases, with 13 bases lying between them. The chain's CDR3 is CASSLGSGMGQPQHF. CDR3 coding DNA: TGTGCCAGCAGCTTGGGGTCTGGGATGGGTCAGCCCCAGCATTTT. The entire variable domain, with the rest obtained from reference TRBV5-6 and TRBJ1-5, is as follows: DAGVTQSPTHLIKTRGQQVTLRCSPKSGHDTVSWYQQALGQGPQFIFQYYEEEERQRGNFPDRFSGHQFPNYSSELNVNALLLGDSALYLCASSLGSGMGQPQHFGDGTRLSIL.

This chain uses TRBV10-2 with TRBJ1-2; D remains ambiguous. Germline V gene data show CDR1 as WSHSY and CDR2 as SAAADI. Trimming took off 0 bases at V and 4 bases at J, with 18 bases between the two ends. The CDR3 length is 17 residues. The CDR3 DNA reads TGCGCCAGCAGTGAGTCGACCTTTAGGGTACCCTCCTATGGCTACACCTTC. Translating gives CASSESTFRVPSYGYTF.

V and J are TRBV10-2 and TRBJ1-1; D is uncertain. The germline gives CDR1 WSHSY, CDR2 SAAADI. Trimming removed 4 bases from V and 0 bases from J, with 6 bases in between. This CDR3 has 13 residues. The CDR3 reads CASSVTVNTEAFF. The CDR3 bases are TGCGCCAGCAGTGTGACGGTGAACACTGAAGCTTTCTTT.

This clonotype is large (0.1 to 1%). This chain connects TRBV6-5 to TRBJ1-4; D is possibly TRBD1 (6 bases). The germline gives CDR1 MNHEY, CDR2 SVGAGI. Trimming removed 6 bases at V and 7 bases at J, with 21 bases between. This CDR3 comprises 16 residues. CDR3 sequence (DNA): TGTGCCAGCAGCAATTTTTGGGGGGCCCAGGGTGAAAAACTGTTTTTT. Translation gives CASSNFWGAQGEKLFF.

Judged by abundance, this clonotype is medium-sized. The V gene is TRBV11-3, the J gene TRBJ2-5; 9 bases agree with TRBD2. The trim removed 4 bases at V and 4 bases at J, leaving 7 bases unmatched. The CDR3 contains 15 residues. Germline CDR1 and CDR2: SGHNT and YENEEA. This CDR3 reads CASSSAGTSLETQYF. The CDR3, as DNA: TGTGCCAGCAGCTCGGCCGGGACTAGCTTAGAGACCCAGTACTTC.

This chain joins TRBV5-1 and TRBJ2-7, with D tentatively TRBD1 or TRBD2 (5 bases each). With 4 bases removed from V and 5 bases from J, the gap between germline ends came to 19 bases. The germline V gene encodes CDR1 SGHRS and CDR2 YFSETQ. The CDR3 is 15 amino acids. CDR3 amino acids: CASSRTFGGENEQYF. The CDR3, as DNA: TGCGCCAGCAGCCGGACCTTTGGGGGTGAAAACGAGCAGTACTTC.

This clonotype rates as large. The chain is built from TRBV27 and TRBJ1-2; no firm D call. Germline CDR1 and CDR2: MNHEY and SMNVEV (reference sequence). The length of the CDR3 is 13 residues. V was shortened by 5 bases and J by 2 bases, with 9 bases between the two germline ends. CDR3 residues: CASSPEGNYGYTF. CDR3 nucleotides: TGTGCCAGCAGTCCAGAAGGGAACTATGGCTACACCTTC.

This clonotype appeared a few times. The CDR3 region is CASSLTGIGEKLFF. The CDR3 DNA is TGCGCCAGCAGCCTGACAGGGATAGGTGAAAAACTGTTTTTT. This chain connects TRBV5-1 to TRBJ1-4; 7 nucleotides line up with TRBD1. This CDR3 spans 14 amino acids. Germline CDR1 reads SGHRS; CDR2 reads YFSETQ. The V segment lost 4 bases and the J segment 7 bases; nucleotides outside the gene matches: 7.

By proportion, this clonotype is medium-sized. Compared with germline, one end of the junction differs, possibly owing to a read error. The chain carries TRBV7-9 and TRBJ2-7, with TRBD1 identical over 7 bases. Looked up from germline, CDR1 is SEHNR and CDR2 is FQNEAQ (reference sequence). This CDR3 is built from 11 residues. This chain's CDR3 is CASSLATGPHF. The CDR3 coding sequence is TGTGCCAGCAGCTTAGCGACAGGGCCTCACTTC. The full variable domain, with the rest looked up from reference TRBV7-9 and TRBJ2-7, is DTGVSQNPRHKITKRGQNVTFRCDPISEHNRLYWYRQTLGQGPEFLTYFQNEAQLEKSRLLSDRFSAERPKGSFSTLEIQRTEQGDSAMYLCASSLATGPHFGPGTRLTVT.